This T cell receptor beta chain was documented in a study of control samples from healthy donors and cancer patients. The length of the CDR3 is 15 residues. Germline loops: CDR1 SGHAT, CDR2 FQNNGV. The germline V and J ends were trimmed by 1 base and 2 bases, with 8 bases remaining between them. Produced via immunoSEQ multiplex PCR; TCRdb's table is partial and in-frame only. Altogether 95,000 to 150,000 clones are present, roughly 87% being singletons, with the ten largest covering around 1.8%. J is TRBJ2-2 and V is TRBV11-2; D ambiguous. The sequenced sample was blood. The TCR sequence derives from a man aged 18 to 29 in good health. The CDR3 sequence: CASSLVQKNTGELFF. The CDR3 DNA sequence: TGTGCCAGCAGCTTAGTCCAGAAAAACACCGGGGAGCTGTTTTTT.